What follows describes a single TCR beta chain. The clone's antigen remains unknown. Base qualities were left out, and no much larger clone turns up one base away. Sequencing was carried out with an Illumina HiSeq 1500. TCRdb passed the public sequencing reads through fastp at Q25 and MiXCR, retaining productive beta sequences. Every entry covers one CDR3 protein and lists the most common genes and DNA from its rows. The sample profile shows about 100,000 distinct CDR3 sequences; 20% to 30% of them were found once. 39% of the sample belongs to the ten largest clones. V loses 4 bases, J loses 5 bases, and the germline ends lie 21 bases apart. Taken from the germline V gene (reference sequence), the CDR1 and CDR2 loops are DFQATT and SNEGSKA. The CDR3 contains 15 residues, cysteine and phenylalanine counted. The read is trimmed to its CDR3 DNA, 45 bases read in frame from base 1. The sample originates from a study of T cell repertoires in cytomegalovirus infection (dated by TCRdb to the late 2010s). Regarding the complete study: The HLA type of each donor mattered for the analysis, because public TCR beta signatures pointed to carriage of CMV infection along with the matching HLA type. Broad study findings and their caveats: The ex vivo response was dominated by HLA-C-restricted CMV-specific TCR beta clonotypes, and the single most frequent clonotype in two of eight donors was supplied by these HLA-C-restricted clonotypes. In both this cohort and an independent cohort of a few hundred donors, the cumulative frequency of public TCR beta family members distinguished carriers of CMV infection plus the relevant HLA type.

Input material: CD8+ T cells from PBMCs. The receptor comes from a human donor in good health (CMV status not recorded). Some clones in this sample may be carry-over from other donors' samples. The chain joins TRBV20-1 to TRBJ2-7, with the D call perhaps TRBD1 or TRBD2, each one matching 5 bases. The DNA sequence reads TGCAGTGCTACCCGAGATAGGGACCTCCGGGACGAGCAGTACTTC. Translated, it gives CSATRDRDLRDEQYF.